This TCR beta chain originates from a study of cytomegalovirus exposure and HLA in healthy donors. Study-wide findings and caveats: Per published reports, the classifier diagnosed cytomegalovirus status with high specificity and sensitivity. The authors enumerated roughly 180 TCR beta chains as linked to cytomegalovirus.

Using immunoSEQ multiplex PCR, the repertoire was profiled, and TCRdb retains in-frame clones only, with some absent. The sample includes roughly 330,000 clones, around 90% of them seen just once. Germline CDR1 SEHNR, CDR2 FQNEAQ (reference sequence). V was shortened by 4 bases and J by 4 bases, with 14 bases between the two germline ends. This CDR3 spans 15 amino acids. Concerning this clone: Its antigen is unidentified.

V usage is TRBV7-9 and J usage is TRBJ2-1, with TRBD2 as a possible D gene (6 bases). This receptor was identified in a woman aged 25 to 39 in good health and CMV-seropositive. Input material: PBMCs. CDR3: CASSWKEGGYNEQFF. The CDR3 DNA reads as TGTGCCAGCAGCTGGAAGGAAGGAGGGTACAATGAGCAGTTCTTC.